Below are 29 T cell receptor beta chains sequenced from a single sample in a study of cytomegalovirus exposure and HLA in healthy donors. Both 60 Vbeta primers and 13 Jbeta primers went into the PCR. Measured with immunoSEQ multiplex PCR; TCRdb has only the in-frame clones, and not every one. The profile shows around 200,000 clones, about 79% of them singletons. Sequencing was carried out using PBMCs. These receptors were collected from a man between 18 and 29 years old in good health and CMV-seronegative.

This sequence joins TRBV28 and TRBJ2-2, with TRBD2 identical over 11 bases. The junction had 7 bases not matched to a gene; V was cut back by 7 bases and J by 0 bases. The length of the CDR3 is 17 residues. CDR1 is MDHEN and CDR2 is SYDVKM in the germline V gene. The CDR3 nucleotides are TGTGCCAGCACCGCTAGCGGGAGGAATTCGAACACCGGGGAGCTGTTTTTT. This translates into CASTASGRNSNTGELFF.

The chain uses TRBV5-1 and TRBJ1-5; D is undetermined. Germline CDR1 is SGHRS and CDR2 is YFSETQ. V dropped 5 bases and J dropped 3 bases, with 9 bases sitting between them. This CDR3 spans 13 amino acids. The CDR3 loop is CASREQTNQPQHF. CDR3 DNA: TGCGCCAGCAGGGAACAGACCAATCAGCCCCAGCATTTT.

This chain uses TRBV6-5 with TRBJ1-3; 10 bases agree with TRBD1. This CDR3 has 16 amino acids. V trimming: 0 bases; J trimming: 4 bases; junction bases outside the gene matches: 3. From germline, CDR1 is MNHEY and CDR2 SVGAGI. CDR3 loop: CASSYSGTGVGNTIYF. CDR3 in DNA: TGTGCCAGCAGTTACTCGGGGACAGGGGTCGGAAACACCATATATTTT.

The chain employs TRBV7-9 and TRBJ2-7; the match to TRBD1 covers 7 bases. This CDR3 has 15 residues. The V gene end was trimmed by 2 bases and the J gene end by 2 bases; junction bases not matched to a gene: 6. Germline V gene data show CDR1 as SEHNR and CDR2 as FQNEAQ (reference sequence). The CDR3 region is CASSLPGQITYEQYF. As DNA, the CDR3 is TGTGCCAGCAGCTTACCGGGACAGATAACCTACGAGCAGTACTTC. The full variable domain, rest sourced from reference TRBV7-9 and TRBJ2-7, is DTGVSQNPRHKITKRGQNVTFRCDPISEHNRLYWYRQTLGQGPEFLTYFQNEAQLEKSRLLSDRFSAERPKGSFSTLEIQRTEQGDSAMYLCASSLPGQITYEQYFGPGTRLTVT.

The CDR3 loop reads CASAHPGGAYEQYF. The CDR3 DNA is TGTGCCAGCGCCCATCCGGGGGGAGCCTACGAGCAGTACTTC. The rearrangement uses TRBV11-3 and TRBJ2-7; 7 bases are a match to TRBD2. Germline V gene sequence: CDR1 SGHNT, CDR2 YENEEA. CDR3 size: 14 residues. V trimming: 8 bases; J trimming: 2 bases; junction bases outside the gene matches: 9.

The rearrangement links TRBV7-8 to TRBJ2-7; a weak D match, TRBD2 (6 bases). The V and J ends lost 8 bases and 12 bases respectively, with 23 bases between them. Germline CDR1 reads SGHVS; CDR2 reads FQNEAQ. The CDR3 loop spans 13 amino acids. The CDR3 DNA is TGTGCCAGCGGGAGGCTAGCGCTAGATGATCCGTACTTC. Its translation: CASGRLALDDPYF.

The table lists this clone with a few counts. V gene TRBV7-2 combines with J gene TRBJ1-2; 9 bases fit TRBD1. This CDR3 spans 14 amino acids. The junction had 5 bases not matched to a gene; V was cut back by 1 base and J by 8 bases. Per the germline V gene, CDR1 is SGHTA and CDR2 is FQGNSA. CDR3 region: CASSLDADRGGYTF. Here the CDR3 DNA reads TGTGCCAGCAGCTTAGATGCGGACAGGGGAGGCTACACCTTC.

The rearrangement joins TRBV7-8 to TRBJ1-1, with D hard to call. Germline V gene data show CDR1 as SGHVS and CDR2 as FQNEAQ. Trimming left V 1 base short and J 6 bases short, with 9 bases between. The CDR3 consists of 13 residues. The CDR3 DNA reads TGTGCCAGCAGCTTAGGAGGGCGGTCTGAAGCTTTCTTT. This sequence encodes CASSLGGRSEAFF. Together with reference TRBV7-8 and TRBJ1-1, the CDR3 gives the full variable domain: GAGVSQSPRYKVAKRGQDVALRCDPISGHVSLFWYQQALGQGPEFLTYFQNEAQLDKSGLPSDRFFAERPEGSVSTLKIQRTQQEDSAVYLCASSLGGRSEAFFGQGTRLTVV.

This chain joins TRBV4-2 and TRBJ2-5; 12 bases are shared with TRBD2. V dropped 5 bases and J dropped 4; count of bases not matched to a gene: 17. Germline V gene data show CDR1 as LGHNA and CDR2 as YNFKEQ. CDR3 length: 19 residues. The CDR3 sequence: CASSEVQERLAGAPETQYF. DNA for the CDR3: TGTGCCAGCAGCGAAGTCCAGGAGAGACTAGCGGGAGCCCCAGAGACCCAGTACTTC.

This rearrangement joins TRBV5-1 to TRBJ2-6; D gene uncertain. The germline CDR1 and CDR2 sequences are SGHRS and YFSETQ. Between the trimmed V and J ends, which lost 6 bases and 3 bases, there was a span of 13 bases. The CDR3 is 15 residues long. The CDR3 bases are TGCGCCAGCACCCGAGAGGTGGGTGGGGCCAACGTCCTGACTTTC. It is translated as CASTREVGGANVLTF.

The chain links TRBV6-5 to TRBJ2-7; the match to TRBD2 covers 9 bases. Germline V gene lookup returns CDR1 MNHEY and CDR2 SVGAGI. V was clipped by 1 base and J by 2 bases; unmatched bases: 6. The length of the CDR3 is 16 residues. This CDR3 is CASSYLASGAPYEQYF. The CDR3 bases are TGTGCCAGCAGTTACTTGGCTAGCGGGGCACCCTACGAGCAGTACTTC.

The chain carries TRBV7-2 and TRBJ2-2, with 7 bases that match TRBD1. This CDR3 comprises 16 residues. V shed 3 bases, J shed 2 bases, and the junction held 6 bases outside the gene matches. Looked up from germline, CDR1 is SGHTA and CDR2 is FQGNSA. CDR3 loop: CASSLEGTVNTGELFF. The CDR3 DNA follows: TGTGCCAGCAGCTTGGAAGGGACAGTTAACACCGGGGAGCTGTTTTTT. Combining the CDR3 with reference TRBV7-2 and TRBJ2-2 gives the whole variable domain GAGVSQSPSNKVTEKGKDVELRCDPISGHTALYWYRQSLGQGLEFLIYFQGNSAPDKSGLPSDRFSAERTGGSVSTLTIQRTQQEDSAVYLCASSLEGTVNTGELFFGEGSRLTVL.

The rearrangement uses TRBV30 and TRBJ1-2; TRBD1 might be the D (5 bases). The CDR3 runs 10 residues. Germline V gene lookup returns CDR1 GTSNPN and CDR2 SVGIG (reference sequence). Trimming cost V 5 bases and J 8 bases, with 9 bases left between them. The CDR3 here is CAWGAPGYTF. CDR3 sequence (DNA): TGTGCCTGGGGGGCCCCGGGCTACACCTTC.

V is TRBV11-2 and J is TRBJ2-1, with D perhaps matching TRBD1 (6 bases). This CDR3 is 15 amino acids long. V gave up 5 bases and J gave up 4 bases, with 15 bases separating them. CDR1 is SGHAT, CDR2 FQNNGV, per germline. Here the CDR3 DNA reads TGTGCCAGCAGCACGACAGGCGATTGGTACAATGAGCAGTTCTTC. Protein product: CASSTTGDWYNEQFF.

Here the CDR3 DNA reads TGTGCCAGCAGAAATACAGGGGGGACTGAAGCTTTCTTT. Translated, it gives CASRNTGGTEAFF. The chain employs TRBV28 and TRBJ1-1, with 8 bases aligning to TRBD1. Germline assignment: CDR1 MDHEN and CDR2 SYDVKM. CDR3 length: 13 amino acids. V shed 6 bases, J shed 5 bases, and the junction held 5 bases outside the gene matches.

V usage is TRBV7-6 and J usage is TRBJ2-1; perhaps TRBD2 as D (5 bases). The V end was cut by 5 bases, the J end by 6 bases, with 17 bases between. The CDR3 spans 15 residues. CDR1 SGHVS and CDR2 FNYEAQ come from the germline V gene. The CDR3 sequence: CASSHPGDMSNEQFF. DNA of the CDR3: TGTGCCAGCAGCCATCCCGGGGATATGTCCAATGAGCAGTTCTTC.

The rearrangement joins TRBV7-6 to TRBJ1-6; 10 bases agree with TRBD1. CDR1 SGHVS and CDR2 FNYEAQ come from the germline V gene. This CDR3 spans 16 amino acids. The V segment lost 4 bases and the J segment 9 bases; nucleotides outside the gene matches: 9. CDR3 bases: TGTGCCAGCAGCTCCCAAACCGGGACAGGGGTTTCACCCCTCCACTTT. Its translation is CASSSQTGTGVSPLHF.

CDR3 amino acids: CASSLAGVTGLSDSREQFF. In DNA form, the CDR3 reads TGTGCCAGCAGCTTAGCCGGCGTGACGGGACTTTCGGATTCTAGGGAGCAGTTCTTC. The V and J genes are TRBV7-4 and TRBJ2-1, with D perhaps TRBD2 (6 bases). The CDR3 is made up of 19 amino acids. In germline, CDR1 is SGHVT, CDR2 SQSDAQ. Trimming removed 0 bases from V and 10 bases from J, with 28 bases in between.

The CDR3 is CASSLVGLAFPLYEQYF. The CDR3 nucleotides are TGTGCCAGCAGCTTGGTGGGTCTAGCGTTTCCCCTTTACGAGCAGTACTTC. The genes are TRBV5-6 and TRBJ2-7; D is possibly TRBD2 (6 bases). The germline CDR1 and CDR2 sequences are SGHDT and YYEEEE. The CDR3 sequence is 17 residues long. V was cut by 0 bases and J by 4 bases, with 20 bases left in between.

The chain is built from TRBV6-5 and TRBJ2-3; D is perhaps TRBD2 (5 bases). V was pared by 6 bases and J by 5 bases, with 15 bases between. CDR3 size: 14 residues. Germline V gene sequence: CDR1 MNHEY, CDR2 SVGAGI. The CDR3 reads CASRFTYRGDTQYF. For the CDR3, the DNA is TGTGCCAGCAGATTTACGTACCGGGGAGATACGCAGTATTTT.

CDR3 residues: CASSESGTGDFYGYTF. The CDR3 bases are TGTGCCAGCAGTGAATCCGGGACAGGAGATTTCTATGGCTACACCTTC. The chain uses TRBV25-1 and TRBJ1-2, with 8 bases matching TRBD1. V lost 1 base and J lost 4; bases outside the gene matches: 8. CDR1 is MGHDK and CDR2 is SYGVNS in the germline V gene. CDR3 length equals 16 residues.

J is TRBJ1-5 and V is TRBV11-3; D unclear. Trimming left V 2 bases short and J 4 bases short, with 6 bases between. Germline loops: CDR1 SGHNT, CDR2 YENEEA. The CDR3 spans 13 residues. The CDR3 nucleotides read TGTGCCAGCAGCTTAAAGCGAAATCAGCCCCAGCATTTT. Its translation is CASSLKRNQPQHF.

CDR3 sequence: CASSARVANTEAFF. The CDR3 region has the DNA TGTGCCAGCAGCGCCAGGGTCGCGAACACTGAAGCTTTCTTT. J is TRBJ1-1 and V is TRBV9, with a possible D match to TRBD1 (5 bases). With 3 bases removed from V and 1 base from J, the gap between germline ends came to 10 bases. Germline V CDR1 and CDR2: SGDLS, YYNGEE. The CDR3 runs to 14 residues.

This chain joins TRBV18 and TRBJ1-5, with D maybe TRBD1 (6 bases). The CDR3 sequence is 14 residues long. The germline V gene encodes CDR1 KGHSH and CDR2 LQKENI. V lost 5 bases and J lost 4, with 12 bases in between. For the CDR3, the DNA is TGTGCCAGCTCAACAGGGTATCTGAATCAGCCCCAGCATTTT. Protein: CASSTGYLNQPQHF.

The rearrangement links TRBV5-1 to TRBJ2-6; the match to TRBD2 covers 14 bases. The length of the CDR3 is 19 residues. Germline V gene data show CDR1 as SGHRS and CDR2 as YFSETQ. V trimming: 4 bases; J trimming: 4 bases; junction bases outside the gene matches: 10. DNA for the CDR3: TGCGCCAGCAGCCGGGGACTAGCGGGAGCACTGGGCGGGGCCAACGTCCTGACTTTC. Translated, it gives CASSRGLAGALGGANVLTF.

This chain connects TRBV11-3 to TRBJ1-2; 8 nucleotides line up with TRBD1. V gave up 5 bases and J gave up 5 bases; unmatched junction bases: 7. Germline V gives CDR1 SGHNT, CDR2 YENEEA. The CDR3 runs 14 residues. Here the CDR3 DNA reads TGTGCCAGCAGCCCGGCGAGGACAGGGTATGGCTACACCTTC. Its translation: CASSPARTGYGYTF.

This clone was recorded once. The V and J genes are TRBV5-1 and TRBJ2-5, with 10 nucleotides matching TRBD1. Near its end, the DNA agrees better with TRBJ2-7, so the J call may be wrong. Germline lookup yields CDR1 SGHRS and CDR2 YFSETQ. CDR3 length equals 16 residues. CDR3 bases: TGCGCCAGCAGCTTGGCGATTCGGACAGGGGGAGACGAGCAGTACTTC. Protein: CASSLAIRTGGDEQYF.

The V and J genes are TRBV2 and TRBJ2-7; TRBD1 aligns across 8 bases. J lost 2 bases, V lost 11 bases, and 5 bases had no gene match. CDR1 is SNHLY and CDR2 is FYNNEI in the germline V gene. This CDR3 is built from 12 residues. This CDR3 reads CAFGQGTYEQYF. CDR3 in DNA: TGTGCCTTCGGACAGGGTACCTACGAGCAGTACTTC.

This clone appeared a single time. The chain recombines TRBV7-8 with TRBJ1-2; TRBD1 matches at 10 bases. The CDR3 runs 15 residues. V dropped 5 bases and J dropped 1; count of bases not matched to a gene: 4. Germline V gene sequence: CDR1 SGHVS, CDR2 FQNEAQ. CDR3 in DNA: TGTGCCAGCAGCGAAGGACAGGGGGATAACTATGGCTACACCTTC. It specifies CASSEGQGDNYGYTF.